This T cell receptor (beta chain) is drawn from a study of blood T cell repertoires in COVID-19 (dated by TCRdb to 2018 to 2020). Broadly, across the study: Collaborator samples came from the United States, Italy and Spain and covered acute and convalescent phases of COVID-19. The prospective study material was composed of cDNA or gDNA derived from T cells, B-cell-depleted T cells, or PBMCs. The dataset comprised deeply sampled blood TCRbeta repertoires from subjects exposed to, actively infected with, or recovered from COVID-19. A freely available public database, intended as a resource for researchers studying the immune response to SARS-CoV-2, is where the repertoires were released. The samples were drawn from the first 160 participants of the ongoing ImmuneRACE study and from over 950 subjects provided by 6 global collaborators. Nearly every sample came with metadata listing a de-identified subject ID, COVID-19 status, age in years and sex. Where available, HLA class I and class II types were taken from metadata supplied by the sample provider and were not determined by assay-based typing. Study-level results and caveats: Clinical and demographic metadata were provided uncurated, with the amount varying by source and participant.

TCRbeta CDR3 regions were amplified from genomic DNA by means of the immunoSEQ Assay, a bias-controlled multiplex PCR. Per the source publication's procedure: The number of nucleated cells in each sample was estimated from the amplification of reference gene primers within the assay. Sequence reads were collapsed and filtered to measure the absolute abundance of every unique TCRbeta CDR3 rearrangement. For each sample, productive Simpson clonality was calculated as the square root of Simpson's diversity index over productive rearrangements. TCRdb provides this immuneACCESS table in a form limited to in-frame rearrangements. Some clones are lacking; in checked studies, under half of them reflect an unresolved V gene, and why the rest are absent is not known. V and J calls plus clone size are reproduced from that table; the DNA served to infer D and trimming. The sample table records around 97,000 clones; roughly 84% of these occur just once. The ten largest make up 10% to 15% of the sample.

As concerns this clone: Its antigen remains undetermined. No base quality information exists; no much larger clone differs at one position.

CDR1 SGHAT and CDR2 FQNNGV were looked up in the germline V gene. Trimming at the junction amounts to 5 bases on V and 2 bases on J, and the germline ends lie 18 bases apart. Reading from cysteine to phenylalanine, the CDR3 counts 17 amino acids. Only the CDR3 portion is preserved as DNA: 51 bases, with reading frame beginning at the first base. The collaborating institutions used their own protocols to collect whole blood in K2EDTA tubes. Collaborator samples were shipped for TCRbeta analysis as frozen whole blood, isolated PBMCs, or DNA extracted from either sample type. The sequence links TRBV11-2 to TRBJ2-2; the D gene is possibly TRBD1, with 6 bases matching. The origin of this receptor is a human donor in a cohort sampled during active or convalescent COVID-19. The sample taken for sequencing was peripheral blood. The DNA reads TGTGCCAGCAGCCCTGTTACCCCGGACAGAAACACCGGGGAGCTGTTTTTT. Translated, it reads CASSPVTPDRNTGELFF.